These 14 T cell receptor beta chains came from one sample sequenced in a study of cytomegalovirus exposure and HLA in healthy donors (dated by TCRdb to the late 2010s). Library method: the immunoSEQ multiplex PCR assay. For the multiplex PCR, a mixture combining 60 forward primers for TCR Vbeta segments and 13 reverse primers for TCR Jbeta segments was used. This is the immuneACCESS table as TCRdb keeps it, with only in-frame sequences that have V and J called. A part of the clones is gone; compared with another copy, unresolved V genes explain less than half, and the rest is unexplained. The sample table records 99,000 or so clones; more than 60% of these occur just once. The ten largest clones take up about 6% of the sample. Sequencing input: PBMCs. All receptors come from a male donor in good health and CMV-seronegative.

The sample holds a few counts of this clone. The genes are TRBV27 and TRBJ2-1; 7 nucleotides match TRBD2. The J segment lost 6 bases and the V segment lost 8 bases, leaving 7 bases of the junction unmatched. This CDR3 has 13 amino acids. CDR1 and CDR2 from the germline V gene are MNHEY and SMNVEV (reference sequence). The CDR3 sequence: CASAGGWANEQFF. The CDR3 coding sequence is TGTGCCAGCGCCGGGGGGTGGGCCAATGAGCAGTTCTTC.

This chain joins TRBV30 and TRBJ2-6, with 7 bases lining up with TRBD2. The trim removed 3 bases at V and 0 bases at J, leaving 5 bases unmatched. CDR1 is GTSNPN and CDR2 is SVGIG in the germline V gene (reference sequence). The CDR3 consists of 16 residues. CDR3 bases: TGTGCCTGGAGCCGGACTAGGGTCTCTGGGGCCAACGTCCTGACTTTC. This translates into CAWSRTRVSGANVLTF.

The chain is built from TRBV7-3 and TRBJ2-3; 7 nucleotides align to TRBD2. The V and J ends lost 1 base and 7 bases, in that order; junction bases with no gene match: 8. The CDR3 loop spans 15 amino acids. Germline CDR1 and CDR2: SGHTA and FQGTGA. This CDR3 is CASSLNGGSTYTQYF. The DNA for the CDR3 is TGTGCCAGCAGCTTAAACGGCGGGAGTACGTATACGCAGTATTTT. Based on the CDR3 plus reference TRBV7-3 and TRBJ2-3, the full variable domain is GAGVSQTPSNKVTEKGKYVELRCDPISGHTALYWYRQSLGQGPEFLIYFQGTGAADDSGLPNDRFFAVRPEGSVSTLKIQRTERGDSAVYLCASSLNGGSTYTQYFGPGTRLTVL.

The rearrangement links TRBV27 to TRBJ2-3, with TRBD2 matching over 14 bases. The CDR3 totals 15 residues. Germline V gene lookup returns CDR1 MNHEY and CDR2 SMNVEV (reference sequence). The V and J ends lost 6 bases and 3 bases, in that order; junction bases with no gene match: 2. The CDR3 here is CASRGTSGSTDTQYF. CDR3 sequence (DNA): TGTGCCAGCAGAGGGACTAGCGGGAGTACAGATACGCAGTATTTT.

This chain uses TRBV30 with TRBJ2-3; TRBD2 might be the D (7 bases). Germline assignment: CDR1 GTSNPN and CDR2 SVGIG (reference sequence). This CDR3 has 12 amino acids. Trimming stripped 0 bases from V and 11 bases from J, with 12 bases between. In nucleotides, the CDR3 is TGTGCCTGGAGTGTAGGGGGAGGGGAGCAGTATTTT. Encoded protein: CAWSVGGGEQYF.

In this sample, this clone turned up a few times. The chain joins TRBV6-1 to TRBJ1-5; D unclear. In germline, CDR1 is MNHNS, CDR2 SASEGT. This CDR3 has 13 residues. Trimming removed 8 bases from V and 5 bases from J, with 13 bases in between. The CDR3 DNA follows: TGTGCCAGCCGGGTGACCGGGGATCAGCCCCAGCATTTT. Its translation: CASRVTGDQPQHF.

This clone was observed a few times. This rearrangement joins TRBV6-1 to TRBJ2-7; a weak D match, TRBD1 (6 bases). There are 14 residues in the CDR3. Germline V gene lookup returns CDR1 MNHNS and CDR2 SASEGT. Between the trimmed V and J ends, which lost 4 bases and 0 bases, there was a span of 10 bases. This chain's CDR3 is CASSADRFSYEQYF. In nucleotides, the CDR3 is TGTGCCAGCAGTGCTGACAGGTTCTCCTACGAGCAGTACTTC.

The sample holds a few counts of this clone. CDR3 in DNA: TGTGCCAGCAGCCAAGGGGGGAACAGGGGGAATGAAAAACTGTTTTTT. This encodes CASSQGGNRGNEKLFF. The chain joins TRBV4-2 to TRBJ1-4; 8 nucleotides align to TRBD1. The V and J ends lost 1 base and 5 bases, in that order; junction bases with no gene match: 6. Germline V gene lookup returns CDR1 LGHNA and CDR2 YNFKEQ. This CDR3 region has 16 residues.

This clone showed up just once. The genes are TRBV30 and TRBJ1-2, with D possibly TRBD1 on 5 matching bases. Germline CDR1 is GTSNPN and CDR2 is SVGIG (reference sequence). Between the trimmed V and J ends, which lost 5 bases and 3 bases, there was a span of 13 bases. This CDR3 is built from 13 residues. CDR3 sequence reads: CAWGRTPDYGYTF. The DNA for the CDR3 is TGTGCCTGGGGGAGGACACCCGACTATGGCTACACCTTC.

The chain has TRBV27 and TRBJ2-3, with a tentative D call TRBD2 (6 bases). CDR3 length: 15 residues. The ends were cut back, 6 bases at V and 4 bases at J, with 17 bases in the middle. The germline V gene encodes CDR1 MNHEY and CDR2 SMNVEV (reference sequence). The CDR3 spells CASRRRGGTADTQYF. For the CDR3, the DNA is TGTGCCAGCAGGAGGCGGGGCGGGACGGCAGATACGCAGTATTTT.

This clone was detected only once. The CDR3, as DNA: TGTGCCAGCAGTTACGGGACAGGAGTTTACGAGCAGTACTTC. This translates into CASSYGTGVYEQYF. This chain links TRBV27 with TRBJ2-7; TRBD1 matches 8 bases. There are 14 residues in the CDR3. Germline CDR1 MNHEY, CDR2 SMNVEV (reference sequence). V was pared by 4 bases and J by 4 bases, with 6 bases of the junction left unmatched.

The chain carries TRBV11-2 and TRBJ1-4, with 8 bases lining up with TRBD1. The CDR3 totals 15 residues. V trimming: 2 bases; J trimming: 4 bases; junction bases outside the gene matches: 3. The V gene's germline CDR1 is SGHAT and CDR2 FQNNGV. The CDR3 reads CASSLTTGGNEKLFF. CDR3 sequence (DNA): TGTGCCAGCAGCTTAACCACAGGGGGTAATGAAAAACTGTTTTTT.

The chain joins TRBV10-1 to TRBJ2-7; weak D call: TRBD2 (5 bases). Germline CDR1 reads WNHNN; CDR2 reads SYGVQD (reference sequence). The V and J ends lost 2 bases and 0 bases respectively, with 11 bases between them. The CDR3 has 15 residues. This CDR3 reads CASSEDYRSSYEQYF. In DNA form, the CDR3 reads TGCGCCAGCAGTGAGGACTACCGGAGCTCCTACGAGCAGTACTTC.

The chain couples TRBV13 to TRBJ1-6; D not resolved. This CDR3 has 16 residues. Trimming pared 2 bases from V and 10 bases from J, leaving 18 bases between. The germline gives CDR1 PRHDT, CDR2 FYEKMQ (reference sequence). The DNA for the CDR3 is TGTGCCAGCAGCTTACCAACAGAAACTGGGGAGTCACCCCTCCACTTT. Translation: CASSLPTETGESPLHF.